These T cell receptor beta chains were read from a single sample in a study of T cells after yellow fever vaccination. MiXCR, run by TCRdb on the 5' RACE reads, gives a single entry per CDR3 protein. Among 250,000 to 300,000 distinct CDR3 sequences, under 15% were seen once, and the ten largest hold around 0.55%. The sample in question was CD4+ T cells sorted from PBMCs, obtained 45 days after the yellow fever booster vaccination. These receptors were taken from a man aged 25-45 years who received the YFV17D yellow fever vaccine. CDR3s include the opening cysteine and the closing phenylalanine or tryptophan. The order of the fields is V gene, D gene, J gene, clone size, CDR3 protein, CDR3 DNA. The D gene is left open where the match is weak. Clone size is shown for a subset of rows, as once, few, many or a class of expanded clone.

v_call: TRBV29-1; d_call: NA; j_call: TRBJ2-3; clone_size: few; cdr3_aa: CSGLRTDTQYF; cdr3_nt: TGCAGCGGCCTTCGCACAGATACGCAGTATTTT
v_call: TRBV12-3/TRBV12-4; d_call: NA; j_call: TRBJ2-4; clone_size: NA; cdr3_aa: CASGGPAKNIQYF; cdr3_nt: TGTGCCAGTGGGGGTCCAGCCAAAAACATTCAGTACTTC
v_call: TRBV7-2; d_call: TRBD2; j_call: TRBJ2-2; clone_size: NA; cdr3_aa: CAIRVAGVYTGELFF; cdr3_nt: TGTGCCATCAGGGTAGCGGGAGTGTACACCGGGGAGCTGTTTTTT
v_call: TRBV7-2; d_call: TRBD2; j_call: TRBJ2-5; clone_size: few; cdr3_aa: CASGGLAGARETQYF; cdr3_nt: TGTGCCAGCGGAGGCCTAGCGGGAGCTCGGGAGACCCAGTACTTC
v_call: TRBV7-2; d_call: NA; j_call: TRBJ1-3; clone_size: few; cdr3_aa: CASSLVPGAGSGNTIYF; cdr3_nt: TGTGCCAGCAGCTTAGTCCCGGGGGCAGGATCCGGAAACACCATATATTTT
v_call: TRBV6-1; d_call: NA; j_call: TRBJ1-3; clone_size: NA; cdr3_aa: CASIHGGTESSGNTIYF; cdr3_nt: TGTGCCAGCATCCACGGAGGTACTGAGAGCTCTGGAAACACCATATATTTT
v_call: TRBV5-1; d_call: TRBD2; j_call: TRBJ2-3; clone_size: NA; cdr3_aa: CASSPGLAGGVDTQYF; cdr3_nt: TGCGCCAGCAGCCCGGGACTAGCGGGAGGTGTAGATACGCAGTATTTT
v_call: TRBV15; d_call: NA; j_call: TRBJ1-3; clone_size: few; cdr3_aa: CATSSNTGTRGNTIYF; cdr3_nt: TGTGCCACCAGCAGCAATACCGGGACACGAGGAAACACCATATATTTT
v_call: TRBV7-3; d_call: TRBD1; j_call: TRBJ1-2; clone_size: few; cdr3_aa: CASSSGQGVYGYTF; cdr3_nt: TGTGCCAGCAGCTCCGGACAGGGTGTCTATGGCTACACCTTC
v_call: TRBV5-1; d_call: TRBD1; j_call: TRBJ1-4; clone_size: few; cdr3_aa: CASSSSQGANEKLFF; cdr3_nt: TGCGCCAGCAGCTCATCACAGGGGGCGAATGAAAAACTGTTTTTT
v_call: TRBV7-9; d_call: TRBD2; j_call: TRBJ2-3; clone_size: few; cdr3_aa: CASSLLAGGGDTQYF; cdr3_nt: TGTGCCAGCAGCTTATTAGCGGGAGGCGGAGATACGCAGTATTTT
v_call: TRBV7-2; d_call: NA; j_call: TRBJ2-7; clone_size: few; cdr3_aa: CTCGVGASSSYEQYF; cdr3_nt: TGTACCTGCGGGGTCGGGGCAAGCAGCTCCTACGAGCAGTACTTC
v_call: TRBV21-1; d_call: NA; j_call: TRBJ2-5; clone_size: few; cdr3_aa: CASSSRTDRQETQYF; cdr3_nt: TGTGCCAGCAGCTCACGGACGGACCGCCAAGAGACCCAGTACTTC
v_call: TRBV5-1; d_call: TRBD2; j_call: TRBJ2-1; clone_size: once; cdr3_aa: CASSRMTGTRGHDEQFF; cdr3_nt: TGCGCCAGCAGCCGCATGACCGGGACTAGAGGGCACGATGAGCAGTTCTTC
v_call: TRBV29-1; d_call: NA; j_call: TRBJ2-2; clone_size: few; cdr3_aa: CSVEDSPVTGELFF; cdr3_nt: TGCAGCGTTGAGGACAGCCCGGTCACCGGGGAGCTGTTTTTT
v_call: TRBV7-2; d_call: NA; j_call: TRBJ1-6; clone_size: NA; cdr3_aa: CASSPGQPNSPLHF; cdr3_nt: TGTGCCAGCAGCCCCGGACAGCCTAATTCACCCCTCCACTTT
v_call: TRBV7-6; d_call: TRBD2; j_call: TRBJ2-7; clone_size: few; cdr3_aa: CASSLGSGRASGEQYF; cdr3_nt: TGTGCCAGCAGCTTAGGTAGCGGGAGGGCCTCTGGGGAGCAGTACTTC
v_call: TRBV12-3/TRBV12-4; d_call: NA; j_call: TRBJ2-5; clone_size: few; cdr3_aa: CASSLAGWQGEAQYF; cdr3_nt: TGTGCCAGCAGTTTAGCGGGTTGGCAGGGAGAGGCCCAGTACTTC
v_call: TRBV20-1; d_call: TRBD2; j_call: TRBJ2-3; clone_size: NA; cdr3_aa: CSARVLAGGPIGLDTQYF; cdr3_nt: TGCAGTGCTAGGGTACTAGCGGGAGGGCCCATAGGATTGGATACGCAGTATTTT
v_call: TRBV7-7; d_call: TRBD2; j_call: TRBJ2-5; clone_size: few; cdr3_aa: CASSFGTTAQETQYF; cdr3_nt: TGTGCTAGCAGCTTCGGGACTACCGCGCAAGAGACCCAGTACTTC
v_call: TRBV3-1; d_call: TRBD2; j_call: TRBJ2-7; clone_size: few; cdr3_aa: CASSQASGPYEQYF; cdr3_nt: TGTGCCAGCAGCCAAGCTAGCGGGCCCTACGAGCAGTACTTC